These 27 T cell receptor beta chains originate from one sample sequenced in a study of CDR3 diversity in severe acne. TCRdb processed the PCR reads anew with MiXCR; each CDR3 protein has one entry. The sample contains 65,000 to 95,000 distinct CDR3 sequences, 45% to 55% of which appear only once. Sample: blood. The receptors were gathered from a male donor in good health, without acne.

The CDR3 loop reads CASTSTGGGEKLFF. DNA for the CDR3: TGTGCCAGCACCTCGACAGGGGGCGGTGAAAAACTGTTTTTT. The chain links TRBV7-2 to TRBJ1-4, with 10 bases that match TRBD1. The CDR3 spans 14 residues. CDR1 is SGHTA, CDR2 FQGNSA, per germline. J gave up 7 bases and V 7 bases, and 6 bases lay outside the gene matches.

This clonotype was counted once. Sequence at one end of the junction differs from germline and may be a read error. This chain connects TRBV10-3 to TRBJ1-2, with a tentative D call TRBD1 (5 bases). The CDR3 has 14 amino acids. The V gene's germline CDR1 is ENHRY and CDR2 SYGVKD. The CDR3 nucleotides read TGTGCCAGCAGTTACGGCCAGACCGGGGCCGGCTACACCTTC. It yields the protein CASSYGQTGAGYTF.

The J gene is TRBJ2-5, the V gene TRBV2; the match to TRBD1 covers 8 bases. The CDR3 totals 13 residues. Germline V gene lookup returns CDR1 SNHLY and CDR2 FYNNEI. V trimming: 5 bases; J trimming: 7 bases; junction bases outside the gene matches: 6. The CDR3 DNA reads TGTGCCAGCAGTAGGACAGGGTACGGGACCCAGTACTTC. Translation: CASSRTGYGTQYF.

The rearrangement uses TRBV4-2 and TRBJ1-6; no definite D call. The V gene's germline CDR1 is LGHNA and CDR2 YNFKEQ. CDR3 length equals 14 residues. The V and J ends lost 0 bases and 5 bases respectively, with 5 bases between them. CDR3 nucleotides: TGTGCCAGCAGCCAAGACCTCGATAATTCACCCCTCCACTTT. Its protein is CASSQDLDNSPLHF.

This clonotype was seen at least ten times. This chain connects TRBV9 to TRBJ2-5; D not certain. The CDR3 loop spans 11 amino acids. Germline-derived CDR1 and CDR2 are SGDLS and YYNGEE. V lost 1 base and J 4 bases, leaving 2 bases between the germline ends. CDR3 nucleotides: TGTGCCAGCAGCGTATCAGAGACCCAGTACTTC. Protein sequence: CASSVSETQYF. The whole variable domain, remainder taken from reference TRBV9 and TRBJ2-5, is DSGVTQTPKHLITATGQRVTLRCSPRSGDLSVYWYQQSLDQGLQFLIQYYNGEERAKGNILERFSAQQFPDLHSELNLSSLELGDSALYFCASSVSETQYFGPGTRLLVL.

This clonotype qualifies as medium-sized. This chain uses TRBV10-3 with TRBJ1-1, with D possibly matching TRBD1 (5 bases). The CDR3 has 13 residues. Trimming removed 10 bases at V and 6 bases at J, with 18 bases between. Germline V gene data show CDR1 as ENHRY and CDR2 as SYGVKD. The CDR3 DNA sequence: TGTGCCACCGAGGGACTTTTAGGAGCTGAAGCTTTCTTT. It yields the protein CATEGLLGAEAFF.

This clonotype was seen only a few times. This rearrangement joins TRBV19 to TRBJ2-3; 8 nucleotides match TRBD1. The germline V gene has CDR1 LNHDA and CDR2 SQIVND (reference sequence). The CDR3 is 21 amino acids. Trimming removed 3 bases from V and 2 bases from J; junction bases left unmatched: 22. CDR3 coding DNA: TGTGCCAGTAGTATCTTAAGCGTTGGGCGGGTGGCAGGGGGCTTCACAGATACGCAGTATTTT. It specifies CASSILSVGRVAGGFTDTQYF.

This CDR3 is CSPSGGAGELFF. The CDR3 DNA follows: TGCAGCCCTAGCGGGGGGGCCGGGGAGCTGTTTTTT. The rearrangement joins TRBV20-1 to TRBJ2-2, with 12 bases aligning to TRBD2. CDR3 size: 12 residues. Germline CDR1 is DFQATT and CDR2 is SNEGSKA (reference sequence).

The chain employs TRBV29-1 and TRBJ2-7; tentative D call: TRBD2 (5 bases). CDR3 length: 12 amino acids. The ends were cut back, 6 bases at V and 2 bases at J, with 11 bases in the middle. CDR1 is SQVTM and CDR2 is ANQGSEA in the germline V gene. The CDR3 is CSVWTVPYEQYF. The CDR3 DNA sequence: TGCAGCGTGTGGACTGTGCCCTACGAGCAGTACTTC.

This clonotype was picked up a small number of times. This chain joins TRBV2 and TRBJ2-7; a possible D gene is TRBD2 (6 bases). Germline V lookup: CDR1 SNHLY, CDR2 FYNNEI. V gave up 5 bases and J gave up 6 bases, with 20 bases separating them. CDR3 length equals 15 residues. CDR3 sequence reads: CASSIWRGSPTEQYF. In DNA form, the CDR3 reads TGTGCCAGCAGTATTTGGAGGGGTTCGCCTACCGAGCAGTACTTC.

This clonotype was counted a single time. This chain connects TRBV2 to TRBJ2-7, with D possibly being TRBD2 (6 bases). The germline gives CDR1 SNHLY, CDR2 FYNNEI. V lost 4 bases to trimming and J lost 3 bases, with 10 bases between them. The CDR3 runs 13 residues. The CDR3 loop reads CASSAGLNYEQYF. CDR3 nucleotide sequence: TGTGCCAGCAGTGCGGGACTGAACTACGAGCAGTACTTC.

This clonotype was observed at least ten times. The chain carries TRBV19 and TRBJ1-1; D uncertain. Germline values: CDR1 LNHDA, CDR2 SQIVND (reference sequence). This CDR3 has 11 amino acids. The V gene lost 6 bases and the J gene lost 11 bases, with 13 bases spanning the gap. The CDR3 region has the DNA TGTGCCAGTAGCCGGTACGATTCGGCTTTCTTT. This gives the protein CASSRYDSAFF.

The CDR3: CSVEGLAGGDYRGEQFF. The CDR3 region has the DNA TGCAGCGTTGAGGGACTAGCGGGAGGGGATTACAGGGGTGAGCAGTTCTTC. The J gene is TRBJ2-5, the V gene TRBV29-1; 16 bases map to TRBD2. Gene TRBJ2-1 matches the end of the DNA better, so the J call may be wrong. This CDR3 is 17 amino acids long. Germline-derived CDR1 and CDR2 are SQVTM and ANQGSEA.

The chain links TRBV25-1 to TRBJ2-7; D could derive from TRBD1 or TRBD2 (6 bases each). The CDR3 length is 17 residues. The V end lost 3 bases, the J end lost 7 bases, and 25 bases lay between the germline ends. The germline V gene encodes CDR1 MGHDK and CDR2 SYGVNS. The CDR3 spells CASSEGASGRELGEQYF. CDR3 in DNA: TGTGCCAGCAGTGAGGGGGCTTCGGGACGGGAGCTGGGGGAGCAGTACTTC.

About this clonotype: A clone one base away is much larger, so this may be a read error. This chain uses TRBV2 with TRBJ1-6, with no clear D. The CDR3 is 15 amino acids. Germline assignment: CDR1 SNHLY and CDR2 FYNNEI. CDR3 residues: CASSDGQVYSSPLHF. The CDR3 DNA sequence: TGTGCCAGCAGTGACGGGCAGGTCTATAGTTCACCCCTCCACTTT.

J is TRBJ1-5 and V is TRBV28, with D uncertain. Looked up from germline, CDR1 is MDHEN and CDR2 is SYDVKM. This CDR3 contains 18 residues. Trimming pared 7 bases from V and 2 bases from J, leaving 24 bases between. DNA of the CDR3: TGTGCCAGCAATTCCTCAGGCAGGTCCGTTCGGGGCAATCAGCCCCAGCATTTT. Translated: CASNSSGRSVRGNQPQHF.

This clonotype was seen a few times. V and J are TRBV29-1 and TRBJ1-2; D is perhaps TRBD1 (6 bases). The CDR3 covers 13 residues. Germline CDR1 is SQVTM and CDR2 is ANQGSEA. V lost 6 bases and J 3 bases, leaving 14 bases between the germline ends. As DNA, the CDR3 is TGCAGCGTATTACAGGGACTTGACTATGGCTACACCTTC. This codes for CSVLQGLDYGYTF.

The chain is built from TRBV27 and TRBJ2-5; D is perhaps TRBD2 (6 bases). Trimming took off 4 bases at V and 9 bases at J, with 9 bases between the two ends. Germline lookup yields CDR1 MNHEY and CDR2 SMNVEV (reference sequence). The CDR3 has 11 residues. The CDR3 DNA reads as TGTGCCAGCAGTTACGGGGAGGCCCAGTACTTC. It translates to CASSYGEAQYF.

In this sample, this clonotype turned up many times. The genes are TRBV7-9 and TRBJ2-2, with 7 bases lining up with TRBD2. With V trimmed by 5 bases and J by 2 bases, 8 bases remained unmatched. Germline V lookup: CDR1 SEHNR, CDR2 FQNEAQ (reference sequence). CDR3 size: 16 residues. The CDR3 is CASSPVAGVNTGELFF. The CDR3 DNA sequence: TGTGCCAGCAGCCCCGTCGCGGGGGTAAACACCGGGGAGCTGTTTTTT.

About this clonotype: At one boundary the junction diverges from the germline segment, which might be a read error. The chain links TRBV7-7 to TRBJ1-2; D is perhaps TRBD1 (5 bases). This CDR3 comprises 15 residues. Per germline, CDR1 SSHAT and CDR2 FNYEAQ (reference sequence). The CDR3 nucleotides read TGTGCTAGCAGCTTATCGCCAGGACACTTCTATGGCTACACCTTC. As protein: CASSLSPGHFYGYTF.

This clonotype was counted a few times. The chain has TRBV7-2 and TRBJ1-2, with 7 bases lining up with TRBD1. Germline V gene lookup returns CDR1 SGHTA and CDR2 FQGNSA. The CDR3 is 16 amino acids. With V trimmed by 3 bases and J by 8 bases, 15 bases remained unmatched. The CDR3 DNA sequence: TGTGCCAGCAGCTTCACCCCGGGGACAGCACGCGGGGGCTACACCTTC. It encodes CASSFTPGTARGGYTF.

The chain carries TRBV7-9 and TRBJ1-5; unclear D gene. Germline values: CDR1 SEHNR, CDR2 FQNEAQ (reference sequence). CDR3 length: 14 residues. V was pared by 2 bases and J by 11 bases, with 16 bases between. The CDR3: CASSLSLGKETQHF. CDR3 in DNA: TGTGCCAGCAGCTTATCCCTCGGGAAAGAGACCCAGCATTTT.

The chain recombines TRBV6-5 with TRBJ1-4; 9 positions match TRBD1. The CDR3 runs 15 residues. Germline lookup yields CDR1 MNHEY and CDR2 SVGAGI. Germline trimming cut 2 bases from V and 8 bases from J; bases unmatched to any gene: 6. CDR3 amino acids: CASSYPGQGREKLFF. CDR3 DNA: TGTGCCAGCAGTTACCCGGGACAGGGAAGGGAAAAACTGTTTTTT.

V usage is TRBV10-3 and J usage is TRBJ2-1; 13 nucleotides line up with TRBD2. This CDR3 is 18 amino acids long. The germline gives CDR1 ENHRY, CDR2 SYGVKD. J was trimmed by 0 bases and V by 3 bases; bases with no gene match: 5. The CDR3 is CAISETLAGGSSYNEQFF. In DNA form, the CDR3 reads TGTGCCATCAGTGAAACACTAGCGGGGGGGTCCTCCTACAATGAGCAGTTCTTC.

V and J are TRBV7-9 and TRBJ2-2; 13 bases map to TRBD2. The trim removed 1 base at V and 5 bases at J, leaving 1 base unmatched. The CDR3 has 16 residues. Germline V gene sequence: CDR1 SEHNR, CDR2 FQNEAQ (reference sequence). The CDR3 sequence is CASSLGGLAGTGELFF. The DNA for the CDR3 is TGTGCCAGCAGCTTAGGGGGACTAGCGGGAACCGGGGAGCTGTTTTTT.

This chain connects TRBV7-9 to TRBJ2-7; D uncertain. Per the germline V gene, CDR1 is SEHNR and CDR2 is FQNEAQ (reference sequence). The CDR3 length is 13 residues. Trimming removed 8 bases at V and 0 bases at J, with 11 bases between. The CDR3: CASSPPSSYEQYF. The CDR3 coding sequence is TGTGCCAGCTCACCGCCAAGCTCCTACGAGCAGTACTTC.

This clonotype is medium-sized by share. The chain employs TRBV4-1 and TRBJ2-7, with D perhaps TRBD2 (7 bases). Trimming removed 7 bases from V and 6 bases from J, with 22 bases in between. CDR3 length: 15 amino acids. Germline loops: CDR1 MGHRA, CDR2 YSYEKL. The CDR3 is CASTPQAAGAGEQYF. CDR3 bases: TGCGCCAGCACGCCTCAAGCGGCGGGGGCAGGCGAGCAGTACTTC.